This passage covers 22 T cell receptor beta chains from one sample sequenced in a study of long-term antiretroviral therapy in people with HIV. Version v3.0 of the immunoSEQ assay ran at survey level. TCRdb's copy holds only in-frame clones and misses some; the assay was immunoSEQ multiplex PCR. This repertoire shows tens of thousands of clones, around 80% found once; its top ten account for about 4.9%. Sequencing was performed on unsorted PBMCs, taken 0.5 years after starting antiretroviral therapy. The receptors derive from a man between 18 and 35 years old with HIV.

V gene TRBV7-2 combines with J gene TRBJ2-2, with TRBD1 as a possible D gene (6 bases). Germline V lookup: CDR1 SGHTA, CDR2 FQGNSA. Trimming left V 6 bases short and J 1 base short, with 9 bases between. The CDR3 covers 14 residues. The CDR3 nucleotides are TGTGCCAGCAGTTTGGACAGGAACACCGGGGAGCTGTTTTTT. Its protein is CASSLDRNTGELFF.

V and J are TRBV6-1 and TRBJ2-7; D unclear. CDR3 length: 12 amino acids. Trimming removed 7 bases from V and 0 bases from J, with 7 bases in between. Germline-derived CDR1 and CDR2 are MNHNS and SASEGT. This chain's CDR3 is CASIGPSYEQYF. DNA of the CDR3: TGTGCCAGCATTGGACCCTCCTACGAGCAGTACTTC.

This chain joins TRBV9 and TRBJ1-1; 11 nucleotides match TRBD1. Germline V lookup: CDR1 SGDLS, CDR2 YYNGEE. This CDR3 region has 17 residues. The V gene end was trimmed by 0 bases and the J gene end by 1 base; junction bases not matched to a gene: 5. The chain's CDR3 is CASSVGTGGPTNTEAFF. For the CDR3, the DNA is TGTGCCAGCAGCGTAGGGACAGGGGGCCCGACGAACACTGAAGCTTTCTTT.

The rearrangement joins TRBV19 to TRBJ1-5; 9 bases are shared with TRBD1. The CDR3 is made up of 15 amino acids. V shed 8 bases, J shed 4 bases, and the junction held 9 bases outside the gene matches. The germline V gene encodes CDR1 LNHDA and CDR2 SQIVND (reference sequence). The CDR3 DNA sequence: TGTGCCAGTCTACCCTGGACAGGGGAGAATCAGCCCCAGCATTTT. Protein sequence: CASLPWTGENQPQHF.

This chain joins TRBV5-5 and TRBJ1-6; D not certain. Germline CDR1 and CDR2: SGHKS and YYEKEE (reference sequence). This CDR3 contains 16 residues. Trimming shortened V by 0 bases and J by 3 bases, and 10 bases separated the two germline ends. The DNA for the CDR3 is TGTGCCAGCAGCTTGGAGGCGGGGAGCTATAATTCACCCCTCCACTTT. The encoded protein is CASSLEAGSYNSPLHF.

The rearrangement joins TRBV18 to TRBJ2-1, with D tentatively TRBD1 (6 bases). CDR1 and CDR2 (germline): KGHSH, LQKENI. V gave up 5 bases and J gave up 7 bases, with 18 bases separating them. The CDR3 loop spans 15 amino acids. CDR3 sequence: CASSEPGHILNEQFF. As DNA, the CDR3 is TGTGCCAGCTCAGAACCGGGACACATCCTGAATGAGCAGTTCTTC.

The V gene is TRBV15, the J gene TRBJ2-6, with D possibly TRBD1 on 6 matching bases. V lost 0 bases, J lost 4 bases, and 19 bases lay in between. Germline CDR1 and CDR2: LNHNV and YYDKDF (reference sequence). This CDR3 contains 19 residues. The chain's CDR3 is CATSRDWRQESLGANVLTF. The CDR3 bases are TGTGCCACCAGCAGAGACTGGAGACAGGAGTCCCTAGGGGCCAACGTCCTGACTTTC. Looking up the rest from reference TRBV15 and TRBJ2-6 gives the full variable domain: DAMVIQNPRYQVTQFGKPVTLSCSQTLNHNVMYWYQQKSSQAPKLLFHYYDKDFNNEADTPDNFQSRRPNTSFCFLDIRSPGLGDTAMYLCATSRDWRQESLGANVLTFGAGSRLTVL.

This chain joins TRBV25-1 and TRBJ2-2; D tentatively fits TRBD1 or TRBD2 (6 bases each). This CDR3 spans 16 amino acids. Trimming took 8 bases from V and 0 from J, leaving 16 bases between them. Germline CDR1 is MGHDK and CDR2 is SYGVNS. The CDR3 DNA reads TGTGCCAGCGGGGGGCGGTCTGGATCGAACACCGGGGAGCTGTTTTTT. This translates into CASGGRSGSNTGELFF.

V and J are TRBV28 and TRBJ2-1, with 9 bases aligning to TRBD2. Trimming took 6 bases from V and 8 from J; bases not matched to a gene: 11. The CDR3 totals 15 residues. Germline CDR1 is MDHEN and CDR2 is SYDVKM. This CDR3 is CASRAGLARGDEQFF. The CDR3 DNA is TGTGCCAGCAGAGCGGGACTAGCTAGGGGGGATGAGCAGTTCTTC.

This clone showed up just once. The genes are TRBV28 and TRBJ1-2, with unresolved D. The CDR3 covers 12 residues. V lost 6 bases to trimming and J lost 8 bases, with 13 bases between them. Germline loops: CDR1 MDHEN, CDR2 SYDVKM. The CDR3 DNA sequence: TGTGCCAGCAGGGGAGGTGCGCGCGGCTACACCTTC. It codes for CASRGGARGYTF.

The chain carries TRBV27 and TRBJ2-7, with TRBD2 identical over 11 bases. The CDR3 has 15 residues. Germline assignment: CDR1 MNHEY and CDR2 SMNVEV (reference sequence). Trimming removed 2 bases from V and 2 bases from J; junction bases left unmatched: 2. The CDR3 loop reads CASSLELAGAYEQYF. In DNA form, the CDR3 reads TGTGCCAGCAGTTTAGAACTAGCGGGGGCCTACGAGCAGTACTTC.

In its sample, this clone was seen a few times. V gene TRBV28 combines with J gene TRBJ2-7; tentative D call: TRBD2 (6 bases). Trimming took 2 bases from V and 3 from J, leaving 14 bases between them. CDR1 and CDR2 (germline): MDHEN, SYDVKM. CDR3 length equals 15 residues. CDR3 loop: CASSLDRDGSYEQYF. CDR3 nucleotides: TGTGCCAGCAGTTTAGACCGGGACGGGAGCTACGAGCAGTACTTC.

This clone was picked up one time. The rearrangement links TRBV25-1 to TRBJ2-1; D uncertain. Trimming pared 5 bases from V and 8 bases from J, leaving 7 bases between. There are 11 residues in the CDR3. CDR1 MGHDK and CDR2 SYGVNS come from the germline V gene. CDR3 amino acids: CASSISHEQFF. The CDR3 nucleotides are TGTGCCAGCAGTATTAGCCATGAGCAGTTCTTC.

CDR3: CASSIYSSGVGEQFF. The CDR3 coding sequence is TGTGCCAGCAGCATTTACTCCTCAGGGGTGGGCGAGCAGTTCTTC. The rearrangement uses TRBV5-4 and TRBJ2-1, with TRBD1 as a possible D gene (6 bases). This CDR3 spans 15 amino acids. Trimming left V 4 bases short and J 10 bases short, with 21 bases between. Germline loops: CDR1 SGHNT, CDR2 YYREEE (reference sequence).

The chain carries TRBV7-2 and TRBJ2-1, with 9 bases matching TRBD1. The CDR3 runs 15 residues. The V segment lost 3 bases and the J segment 3 bases; nucleotides outside the gene matches: 3. Germline V gives CDR1 SGHTA, CDR2 FQGNSA. The CDR3 region is CASSFEGQGYNEQFF. The CDR3 DNA follows: TGTGCCAGCAGCTTTGAGGGACAGGGCTACAATGAGCAGTTCTTC.

This chain connects TRBV5-4 to TRBJ2-7; 10 bases line up with TRBD1. Trimming removed 3 bases from V and 0 bases from J; junction bases left unmatched: 9. Germline values: CDR1 SGHNT, CDR2 YYREEE (reference sequence). This CDR3 is built from 17 residues. The CDR3 bases are TGTGCCAGCAGCTCGTCTAAAGGGACAGGGGCCTCCTACGAGCAGTACTTC. Protein product: CASSSSKGTGASYEQYF.

V and J are TRBV9 and TRBJ1-1; D not certain. The V end lost 1 base, the J end lost 3 bases, and 13 bases lay between the germline ends. CDR3 size: 15 residues. CDR1 is SGDLS and CDR2 is YYNGEE in the germline V gene. CDR3 in DNA: TGTGCCAGCAGCGTAAAGGAGGGCCTTTACACTGAAGCTTTCTTT. Translation: CASSVKEGLYTEAFF.

The chain links TRBV7-2 to TRBJ2-2, with D possibly being TRBD2 (5 bases). CDR1 SGHTA and CDR2 FQGNSA come from the germline V gene. This CDR3 comprises 16 residues. Deletions cut 3 bases from V and 4 bases from J, with 15 bases between. CDR3 in DNA: TGTGCCAGCAGCTTCGGTCCGGGAAATTCCACCGGGGAGCTGTTTTTT. Amino acids: CASSFGPGNSTGELFF.

By sample fraction, this clone is large. The chain is built from TRBV4-3 and TRBJ1-5; D is unclear. The ends were cut back, 2 bases at V and 3 bases at J, with 8 bases in the middle. The CDR3 sequence is 14 residues long. Germline V gene sequence: CDR1 LGHNA, CDR2 YSLEER. The CDR3 DNA is TGCGCCAGCAGCCAAAACCGTTACAATCAGCCCCAGCATTTT. Protein sequence: CASSQNRYNQPQHF.

The chain is built from TRBV14 and TRBJ2-7; TRBD2 aligns across 10 bases. The CDR3 covers 16 residues. V shed 1 base and J 1 base; nucleotides not matched to a gene: 4. CDR1 and CDR2 from the germline V gene are SGHDN and FVKESK. The CDR3 nucleotides are TGTGCCAGCAGCCAAGGAGCGGGAGGGCCATCCTACGAGCAGTACTTC. Translated: CASSQGAGGPSYEQYF.

The chain carries TRBV11-2 and TRBJ2-1; a weak D match, TRBD2 (6 bases). The CDR3 loop spans 15 amino acids. Per germline, CDR1 SGHAT and CDR2 FQNNGV. V was shortened by 4 bases and J by 10 bases, with 20 bases between the two germline ends. The CDR3 DNA reads TGTGCCAGCAGCTCTAGCGTGGCAGGCGTATTGGAGCAGTTCTTC. As protein: CASSSSVAGVLEQFF.

The CDR3 region is CARTLGAYEQYF. The CDR3 DNA sequence: TGTGCCAGGACCTTAGGGGCCTACGAGCAGTACTTC. The V gene is TRBV7-9, the J gene TRBJ2-7, with D maybe TRBD1 (5 bases). Trimming shortened V by 9 bases and J by 2 bases, and 11 bases separated the two germline ends. Germline CDR1 and CDR2: SEHNR and FQNEAQ (reference sequence). The CDR3 has 12 amino acids.